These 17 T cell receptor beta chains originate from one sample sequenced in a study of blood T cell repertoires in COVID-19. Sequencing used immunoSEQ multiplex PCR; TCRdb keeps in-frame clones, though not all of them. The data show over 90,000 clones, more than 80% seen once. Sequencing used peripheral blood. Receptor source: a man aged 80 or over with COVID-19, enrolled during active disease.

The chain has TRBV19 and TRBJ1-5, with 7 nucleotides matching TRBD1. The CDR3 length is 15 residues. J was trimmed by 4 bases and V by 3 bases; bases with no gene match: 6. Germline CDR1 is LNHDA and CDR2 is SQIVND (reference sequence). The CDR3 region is CASSIRGTANQPQHF. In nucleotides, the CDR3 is TGTGCCAGTAGTATTCGGGGGACAGCAAATCAGCCCCAGCATTTT. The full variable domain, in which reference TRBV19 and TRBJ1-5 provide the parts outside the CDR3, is DGGITQSPKYLFRKEGQNVTLSCEQNLNHDAMYWYRQDPGQGLRLIYYSQIVNDFQKGDIAEGYSVSREKKESFPLTVTSAQKNPTAFYLCASSIRGTANQPQHFGDGTRLSIL.

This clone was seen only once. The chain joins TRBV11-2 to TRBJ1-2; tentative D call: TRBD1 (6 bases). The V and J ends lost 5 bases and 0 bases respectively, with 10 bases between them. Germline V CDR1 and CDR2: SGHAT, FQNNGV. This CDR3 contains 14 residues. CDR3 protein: CASSTGNANYGYTF. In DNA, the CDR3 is TGTGCCAGCAGCACAGGGAACGCTAACTATGGCTACACCTTC.

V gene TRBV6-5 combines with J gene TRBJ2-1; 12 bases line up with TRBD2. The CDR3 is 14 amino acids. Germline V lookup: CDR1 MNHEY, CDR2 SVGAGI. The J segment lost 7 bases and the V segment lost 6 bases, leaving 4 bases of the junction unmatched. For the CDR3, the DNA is TGTGCCAGCAGGACTAGCGGGAGTAAGAATGAGCAGTTCTTC. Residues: CASRTSGSKNEQFF.

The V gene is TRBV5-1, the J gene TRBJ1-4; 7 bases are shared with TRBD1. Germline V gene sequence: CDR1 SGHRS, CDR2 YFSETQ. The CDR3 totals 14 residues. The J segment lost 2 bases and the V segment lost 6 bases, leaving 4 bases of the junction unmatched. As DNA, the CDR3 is TGCGCCAGCACCCAGGGGGGTACTAATGAAAAACTGTTTTTT. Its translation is CASTQGGTNEKLFF.

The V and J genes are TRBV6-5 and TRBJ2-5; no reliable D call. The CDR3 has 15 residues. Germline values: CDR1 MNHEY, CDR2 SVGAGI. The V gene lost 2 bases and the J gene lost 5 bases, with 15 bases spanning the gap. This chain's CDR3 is CASSYSRLGGETQYF. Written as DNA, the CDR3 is TGTGCCAGCAGTTACAGTCGGCTAGGTGGGGAGACCCAGTACTTC.

This CDR3 reads CAIEGAGYGYTF. CDR3 DNA: TGTGCTATCGAGGGGGCGGGTTATGGCTACACCTTC. V and J are TRBV28 and TRBJ1-2; 7 bases agree with TRBD1. Germline V gene sequence: CDR1 MDHEN, CDR2 SYDVKM. CDR3 length: 12 residues.

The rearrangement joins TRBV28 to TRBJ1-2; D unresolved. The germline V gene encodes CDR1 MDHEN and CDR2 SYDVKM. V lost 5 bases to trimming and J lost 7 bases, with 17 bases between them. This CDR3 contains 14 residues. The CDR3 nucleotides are TGTGCCAGCAGTCCCAGCCGGTGGGGAGGTGGCTACACCTTC. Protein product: CASSPSRWGGGYTF.

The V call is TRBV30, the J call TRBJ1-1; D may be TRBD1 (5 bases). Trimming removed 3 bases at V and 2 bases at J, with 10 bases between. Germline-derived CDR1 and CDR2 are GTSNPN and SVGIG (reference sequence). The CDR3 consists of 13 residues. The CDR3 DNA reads TGTGCCTGGAGATGGACACCAAACACTGAAGCTTTCTTT. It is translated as CAWRWTPNTEAFF. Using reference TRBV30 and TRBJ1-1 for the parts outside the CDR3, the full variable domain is SQTIHQWPATLVQPVGSPLSLECTVEGTSNPNLYWYRQAAGRGLQLLFYSVGIGQISSEVPQNLSASRPQDRQFILSSKKLLLSDSGFYLCAWRWTPNTEAFFGQGTRLTVV.

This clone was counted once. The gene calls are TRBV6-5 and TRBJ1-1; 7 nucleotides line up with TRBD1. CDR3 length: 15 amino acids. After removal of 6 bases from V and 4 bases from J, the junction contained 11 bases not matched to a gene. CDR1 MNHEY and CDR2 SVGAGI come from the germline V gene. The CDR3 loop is CASRPTSTGPTEAFF. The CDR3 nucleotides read TGTGCCAGCAGACCGACCTCGACAGGGCCCACTGAAGCTTTCTTT.

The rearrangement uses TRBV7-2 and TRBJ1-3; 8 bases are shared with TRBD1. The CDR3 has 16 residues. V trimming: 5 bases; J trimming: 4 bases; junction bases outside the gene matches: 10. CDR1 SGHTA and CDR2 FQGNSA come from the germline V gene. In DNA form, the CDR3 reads TGTGCCAGCAGCCCCGTTGGACAGGGTGACGGAAACACCATATATTTT. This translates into CASSPVGQGDGNTIYF.

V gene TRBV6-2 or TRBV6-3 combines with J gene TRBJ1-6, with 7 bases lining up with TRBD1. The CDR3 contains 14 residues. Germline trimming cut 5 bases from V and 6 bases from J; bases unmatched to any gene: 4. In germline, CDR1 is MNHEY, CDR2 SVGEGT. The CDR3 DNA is TGTGCCAGCAGTCTCCGGGACAGTAATTCACCCCTCCACTTT. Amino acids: CASSLRDSNSPLHF.

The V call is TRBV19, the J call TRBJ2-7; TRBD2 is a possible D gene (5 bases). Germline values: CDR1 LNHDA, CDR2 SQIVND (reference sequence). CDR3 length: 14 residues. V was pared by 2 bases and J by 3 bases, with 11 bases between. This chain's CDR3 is CASSISLGSYEQYF. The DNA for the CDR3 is TGTGCCAGTAGTATAAGTCTAGGGAGCTACGAGCAGTACTTC.

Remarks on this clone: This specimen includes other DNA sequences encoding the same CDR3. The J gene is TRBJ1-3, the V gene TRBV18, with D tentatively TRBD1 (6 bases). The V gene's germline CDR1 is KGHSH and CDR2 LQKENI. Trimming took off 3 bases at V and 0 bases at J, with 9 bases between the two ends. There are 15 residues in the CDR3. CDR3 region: CASSPTGNSGNTIYF. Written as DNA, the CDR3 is TGTGCCAGCTCACCTACAGGGAACTCTGGAAACACCATATATTTT.

CDR3 DNA: TGTGCCAGCAGCGGGGGCAGAAACTTCTATGGCTACACCTTC. This encodes CASSGGRNFYGYTF. This chain links TRBV9 with TRBJ1-2; D is possibly TRBD1 (5 bases). Germline V gene sequence: CDR1 SGDLS, CDR2 YYNGEE. This CDR3 comprises 14 residues. Trimming took 3 bases from V and 4 from J, leaving 13 bases between them.

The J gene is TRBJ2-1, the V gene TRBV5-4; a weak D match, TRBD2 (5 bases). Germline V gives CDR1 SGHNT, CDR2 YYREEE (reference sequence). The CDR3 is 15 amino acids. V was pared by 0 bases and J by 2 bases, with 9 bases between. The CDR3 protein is CASSLGTPTYNEQFF. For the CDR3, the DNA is TGTGCCAGCAGCTTGGGGACTCCCACCTACAATGAGCAGTTCTTC.

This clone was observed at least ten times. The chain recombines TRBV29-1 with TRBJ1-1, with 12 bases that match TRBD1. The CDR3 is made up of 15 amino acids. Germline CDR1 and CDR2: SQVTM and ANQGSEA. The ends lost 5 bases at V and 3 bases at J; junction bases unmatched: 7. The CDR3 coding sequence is TGCAGCGTTACCGGGACAGGGGGCTGGGACACTGAAGCTTTCTTT. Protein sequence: CSVTGTGGWDTEAFF. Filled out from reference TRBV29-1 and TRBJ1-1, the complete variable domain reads SAVISQKPSRDICQRGTSLTIQCQVDSQVTMMFWYRQQPGQSLTLIATANQGSEATYESGFVIDKFPISRPNLTFSTLTVSNMSPEDSSIYLCSVTGTGGWDTEAFFGQGTRLTVV.

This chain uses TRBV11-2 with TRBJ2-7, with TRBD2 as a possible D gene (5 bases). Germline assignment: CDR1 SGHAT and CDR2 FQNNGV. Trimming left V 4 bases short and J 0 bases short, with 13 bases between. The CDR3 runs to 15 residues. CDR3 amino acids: CASSSETGSSYEQYF. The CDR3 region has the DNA TGTGCCAGCAGCTCTGAAACGGGGAGCTCCTACGAGCAGTACTTC. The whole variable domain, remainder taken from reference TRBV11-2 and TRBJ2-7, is EAGVAQSPRYKIIEKRQSVAFWCNPISGHATLYWYQQILGQGPKLLIQFQNNGVVDDSQLPKDRFSAERLKGVDSTLKIQPAKLEDSAVYLCASSSETGSSYEQYFGPGTRLTVT.